Listed below are T cell receptor beta chains from one sample, sequenced in a study of cytomegalovirus exposure and HLA in healthy donors. Some clones are missing from TCRdb's copy, which holds only in-frame ones; the method was immunoSEQ multiplex PCR. In the table there are some 60,000 clones, about 94% of which are singletons. The sequencing sample was made of PBMCs. Receptors originate from a man aged 18-30 years in good health and CMV-seropositive. Both conserved end residues are part of each CDR3. D genes are given only for firm matches. Clone size is shown for a subset of rows, as once, few, many or a class of expanded clone.

d_call: .; v_call: TRBV28; clone_size: .; j_call: TRBJ1-5; cdr3_nt: TGTGCCAGCAGTATAACTGGATGGCGGGGCAATCAGCCCCAGCATTTT; cdr3_aa: CASSITGWRGNQPQHF
d_call: .; v_call: TRBV28; clone_size: .; j_call: TRBJ1-1; cdr3_nt: TGTGCCAGCAGCTCAGATGAAGCTTTCTTT; cdr3_aa: CASSSDEAFF
d_call: .; v_call: TRBV28; clone_size: once; j_call: TRBJ2-7; cdr3_nt: TGTGCCAGCAGTTTATGGAGCGAGCAGTACTTC; cdr3_aa: CASSLWSEQYF
d_call: .; v_call: TRBV6-1; clone_size: once; j_call: TRBJ2-7; cdr3_nt: TGTGCCAGCAGTGAAGCGCGAATGTACGAGCAGTACTTC; cdr3_aa: CASSEARMYEQYF
d_call: TRBD2; v_call: TRBV19; clone_size: .; j_call: TRBJ2-3; cdr3_nt: TGTGCCAGCTCCCGGGAGGACGGAGATACGCAGTATTTT; cdr3_aa: CASSREDGDTQYF
d_call: .; v_call: TRBV19; clone_size: .; j_call: TRBJ1-5; cdr3_nt: TGTGCCAGTAGTCTCTCGACCGGGAGATCTAATCAGCCCCAGCATTTT; cdr3_aa: CASSLSTGRSNQPQHF
d_call: TRBD1; v_call: TRBV7-8; clone_size: .; j_call: TRBJ2-2; cdr3_nt: TGTGCCAGCAGCTTACCCGGACAGGGAGTAAACACCGGGGAGCTGTTTTTT; cdr3_aa: CASSLPGQGVNTGELFF
d_call: .; v_call: TRBV12-2; clone_size: .; j_call: TRBJ2-7; cdr3_nt: TGTGCAAGTCGCGCGGGGGGGACAGGAAAGTCCTACGAGCAGTACTTC; cdr3_aa: CASRAGGTGKSYEQYF
d_call: .; v_call: TRBV7-2; clone_size: .; j_call: TRBJ1-4; cdr3_nt: TGTGCCAGCAGTTCTGGGGGCAGTAATGAAAAACTGTTTTTT; cdr3_aa: CASSSGGSNEKLFF
d_call: .; v_call: TRBV29-1; clone_size: .; j_call: TRBJ2-1; cdr3_nt: TGCAGCGTGTGGGGGACTTCCTACAATGAGCAGTTCTTC; cdr3_aa: CSVWGTSYNEQFF
d_call: TRBD1; v_call: TRBV5-1; clone_size: .; j_call: TRBJ2-5; cdr3_nt: TGCGCCAGCAGCGAAATAGGGACAGCCGACGGAGAGACCCAGTACTTC; cdr3_aa: CASSEIGTADGETQYF
d_call: .; v_call: TRBV5-6; clone_size: .; j_call: TRBJ1-5; cdr3_nt: TGTGCCAGCAGCTTGTGGGGGTCAGGGGATCAGCCCCAGCATTTT; cdr3_aa: CASSLWGSGDQPQHF
d_call: .; v_call: TRBV2; clone_size: .; j_call: TRBJ2-2; cdr3_nt: TGTGCCAGCAGTGAATCGGCGAACACCGGGGAGCTGTTTTTT; cdr3_aa: CASSESANTGELFF
d_call: .; v_call: TRBV11-2; clone_size: .; j_call: TRBJ2-1; cdr3_nt: TGTGCCAGCAGCCCAAAGTCGGGCAAGGGGCAGAATGAGCAGTTCTTC; cdr3_aa: CASSPKSGKGQNEQFF
d_call: .; v_call: TRBV4-1; clone_size: .; j_call: TRBJ2-3; cdr3_nt: TGCGCCAGCAGCCAGGGCCAGGGATTACGCACAGATACGCAGTATTTT; cdr3_aa: CASSQGQGLRTDTQYF
d_call: TRBD2; v_call: TRBV7-2; clone_size: once; j_call: TRBJ2-7; cdr3_nt: TGTGCCAGCAGCTGGACTAGCGGGAGCTCCTACGAGCAGTACTTC; cdr3_aa: CASSWTSGSSYEQYF
d_call: TRBD2; v_call: TRBV11-2; clone_size: .; j_call: TRBJ2-7; cdr3_nt: TGTGCCAGCAGCTTAGATCCGGGACTAGCGGGGTACGAGCAGTACTTC; cdr3_aa: CASSLDPGLAGYEQYF
d_call: .; v_call: TRBV27; clone_size: .; j_call: TRBJ2-7; cdr3_nt: TGTGCCAGCAGTTTAAAGGCGGGATCGATCTACGAGCAGTACTTC; cdr3_aa: CASSLKAGSIYEQYF
d_call: .; v_call: TRBV28; clone_size: .; j_call: TRBJ2-5; cdr3_nt: TGTGCCAGCAGTTTATGGGGCCTCCAAGAGACCCAGTACTTC; cdr3_aa: CASSLWGLQETQYF
d_call: TRBD2; v_call: TRBV7-9; clone_size: once; j_call: TRBJ2-2; cdr3_nt: TGTGCCAGCAGCCGTCCGACTAGCGGGGGGCTAGGAACCGGGGAGCTGTTTTTT; cdr3_aa: CASSRPTSGGLGTGELFF
d_call: .; v_call: TRBV28; clone_size: .; j_call: TRBJ1-1; cdr3_nt: TGTGCCAGCAGTTTATGGGAGGCAGCAAACACTGAAGCTTTCTTT; cdr3_aa: CASSLWEAANTEAFF
d_call: .; v_call: TRBV5-1; clone_size: .; j_call: TRBJ2-1; cdr3_nt: TGCGCCAGCAGCTCCCGGGACACAACTACTTACAATGAGCAGTTCTTC; cdr3_aa: CASSSRDTTTYNEQFF
d_call: TRBD1; v_call: TRBV5-6; clone_size: .; j_call: TRBJ1-6; cdr3_nt: TGTGCCAGCAGCTTGGTGGACAGGGATAATTCACCCCTCCACTTT; cdr3_aa: CASSLVDRDNSPLHF
d_call: TRBD1; v_call: TRBV10-3; clone_size: .; j_call: TRBJ2-7; cdr3_nt: TGTGCCATCAGGGGGGACAGGGGGCGCGAGCAGTACTTC; cdr3_aa: CAIRGDRGREQYF
d_call: TRBD1; v_call: TRBV28; clone_size: .; j_call: TRBJ2-3; cdr3_nt: TGTGCCAGCAGTCTGGGGGACAGGCTAAGCACAGATACGCAGTATTTT; cdr3_aa: CASSLGDRLSTDTQYF
d_call: TRBD2; v_call: TRBV5-1; clone_size: .; j_call: TRBJ2-7; cdr3_nt: TGCGCCAGCAGCTTATCCGGGAGGTCCTACGAGCAGTACTTC; cdr3_aa: CASSLSGRSYEQYF
d_call: .; v_call: TRBV9; clone_size: .; j_call: TRBJ2-7; cdr3_nt: TGTGCCAGCAGCGTAGAGACAGTACCTCCGTACGAGCAGTACTTC; cdr3_aa: CASSVETVPPYEQYF
d_call: .; v_call: TRBV7-9; clone_size: .; j_call: TRBJ2-3; cdr3_nt: TGTGCCAGCAGCTTTTCCTCCCTTGGGACTTCCACAGATACGCAGTATTTT; cdr3_aa: CASSFSSLGTSTDTQYF
d_call: TRBD1; v_call: TRBV25-1; clone_size: .; j_call: TRBJ1-1; cdr3_nt: TGTGCCAGCGGCGACAGGGGACTTATGAACACTGAAGCTTTCTTT; cdr3_aa: CASGDRGLMNTEAFF
d_call: .; v_call: TRBV29-1; clone_size: .; j_call: TRBJ2-1; cdr3_nt: TGCAGCGCGACGGGATCACCTCGATACAATGAGCAGTTCTTC; cdr3_aa: CSATGSPRYNEQFF
d_call: TRBD1; v_call: TRBV28; clone_size: .; j_call: TRBJ1-2; cdr3_nt: TGTGCCAGCAGATCCTCCGGGACAGTCTATGGCTACACCTTC; cdr3_aa: CASRSSGTVYGYTF
d_call: TRBD2; v_call: TRBV7-9; clone_size: .; j_call: TRBJ2-7; cdr3_nt: TGTGCCAGCAGCTTGTCCGGACTAGCGGGTGACGAGCAGTACTTC; cdr3_aa: CASSLSGLAGDEQYF
d_call: .; v_call: TRBV29-1; clone_size: .; j_call: TRBJ1-6; cdr3_nt: TGCAGCGTGCCTATCCGGGGGGCTGACTGGAATTCACCCCTCCACTTT; cdr3_aa: CSVPIRGADWNSPLHF
d_call: .; v_call: TRBV13; clone_size: .; j_call: TRBJ1-3; cdr3_nt: TGTGCCAGCAGCTTAGATGGGACGGGAGTCACCATATATTTT; cdr3_aa: CASSLDGTGVTIYF
d_call: .; v_call: TRBV7-3; clone_size: few; j_call: TRBJ2-7; cdr3_nt: TGTGCCAGCAGCTTAACGGGCGGACATAGCTACGAGCAGTACTTC; cdr3_aa: CASSLTGGHSYEQYF
d_call: .; v_call: TRBV4-1; clone_size: .; j_call: TRBJ1-1; cdr3_nt: TGCGCCAGCAGCCAAGTTGCGCAGGGCGCTGAAGCTTTCTTT; cdr3_aa: CASSQVAQGAEAFF
d_call: TRBD2; v_call: TRBV4-2; clone_size: .; j_call: TRBJ2-5; cdr3_nt: TGTGCCAGCAGCCAAGATCCGGCTAGCGGGGAGGAACGGGGGACCCAGTACTTC; cdr3_aa: CASSQDPASGEERGTQYF
d_call: .; v_call: TRBV7-8; clone_size: .; j_call: TRBJ2-1; cdr3_nt: TGTGCCAGCAGCTCAGGGGTCCCCAATGAGCAGTTCTTC; cdr3_aa: CASSSGVPNEQFF
d_call: TRBD1; v_call: TRBV19; clone_size: .; j_call: TRBJ1-2; cdr3_nt: TGTGCCAGTAGTATGGGACAGGCAAACTATGGCTACACCTTC; cdr3_aa: CASSMGQANYGYTF
d_call: TRBD2; v_call: TRBV29-1; clone_size: .; j_call: TRBJ2-5; cdr3_nt: TGCAGCGTATTACTAGCGGGAGGGCCGGGTGGGACCCAGTACTTC; cdr3_aa: CSVLLAGGPGGTQYF
d_call: .; v_call: TRBV28; clone_size: once; j_call: TRBJ1-2; cdr3_nt: TGTGCCAGCAGTTTAGGAGGGGATGGGCCCGGCTATGGCTACACCTTC; cdr3_aa: CASSLGGDGPGYGYTF
d_call: .; v_call: TRBV9; clone_size: .; j_call: TRBJ1-5; cdr3_nt: TGTGCCAGCAGCGGGGGGGGCTCGGGTCAGCCCCAGCATTTT; cdr3_aa: CASSGGGSGQPQHF
d_call: TRBD2; v_call: TRBV7-9; clone_size: .; j_call: TRBJ2-7; cdr3_nt: TGTGCCAGCAGCCTCGGGGGGAACACCTACGAGCAGTACTTC; cdr3_aa: CASSLGGNTYEQYF
d_call: .; v_call: TRBV15; clone_size: .; j_call: TRBJ1-5; cdr3_nt: TGTGCCACCAGCGAGCTGGGGGCCGTTCAGCCCCAGCATTTT; cdr3_aa: CATSELGAVQPQHF
d_call: .; v_call: TRBV29-1; clone_size: .; j_call: TRBJ1-5; cdr3_nt: TGCAGCGTTAAAAATGGGGGCCAGCAGCCCCAGCATTTT; cdr3_aa: CSVKNGGQQPQHF
d_call: TRBD2; v_call: TRBV19; clone_size: .; j_call: TRBJ2-5; cdr3_nt: TGTGCCAGTAGTATAGTGAGGACTAGCGGGGGTAAAGAGACCCAGTACTTC; cdr3_aa: CASSIVRTSGGKETQYF
d_call: TRBD2; v_call: TRBV18; clone_size: .; j_call: TRBJ2-1; cdr3_nt: TGTGCCACTACACTAGCGGAAGGGGGCAATGAGCAGTTCTTC; cdr3_aa: CATTLAEGGNEQFF
d_call: .; v_call: TRBV12-5; clone_size: once; j_call: TRBJ1-2; cdr3_nt: TGTGCTAGTGGTTCGAGCCTAGGGGAGGGAGACTATGGCTACACCTTC; cdr3_aa: CASGSSLGEGDYGYTF
d_call: TRBD2; v_call: TRBV29-1; clone_size: .; j_call: TRBJ2-1; cdr3_nt: TGCAGCGTTGAGGTCGGGAGCGGGGGAGAAGTTAGGAATGAGCAGTTCTTC; cdr3_aa: CSVEVGSGGEVRNEQFF
d_call: TRBD2; v_call: TRBV6-5; clone_size: .; j_call: TRBJ2-7; cdr3_nt: TGTGCCAGCAGGCTAGCGGGACACGACGAGCAGTACTTC; cdr3_aa: CASRLAGHDEQYF
d_call: TRBD1; v_call: TRBV6-6; clone_size: .; j_call: TRBJ2-5; cdr3_nt: TGCGCCAGCAGTCAGGGACAGGGACGAGAGACCCAGTACTTC; cdr3_aa: CASSQGQGRETQYF
d_call: TRBD1; v_call: TRBV2; clone_size: .; j_call: TRBJ1-5; cdr3_nt: TGTGCCAGCAGATTCCCCGGGACAGGGATCAATCAGCCCCAGCATTTT; cdr3_aa: CASRFPGTGINQPQHF
d_call: .; v_call: TRBV6-6; clone_size: .; j_call: TRBJ2-7; cdr3_nt: TGTGCCAGCAGTTACCAGGACGAGCAGTACTTC; cdr3_aa: CASSYQDEQYF
d_call: TRBD2; v_call: TRBV11-2; clone_size: .; j_call: TRBJ2-5; cdr3_nt: TGTGCCAGCAGCCCTGGGTCTAGCGGGGCCCAAGAGACCCAGTACTTC; cdr3_aa: CASSPGSSGAQETQYF
d_call: TRBD2; v_call: TRBV4-1; clone_size: .; j_call: TRBJ2-7; cdr3_nt: TGCGCCAGCAGACTAAGAACTAGCGGCCTTGGGGAAGTATACGAGCAGTACTTC; cdr3_aa: CASRLRTSGLGEVYEQYF